The rows below give T cell receptor beta chains drawn from one sample of a study of shared clonotypes between healthy human individuals. Produced via immunoSEQ multiplex PCR; TCRdb's table is partial and in-frame only. This table holds fewer than 850,000 clones, approximately 97% found once. The sequenced sample was naive CD8+ T cells sorted from blood. Receptors originate from a man aged 30-40 years in good health. CDR3s include the opening cysteine and the closing phenylalanine or tryptophan. The D gene is left open where the match is weak. Only part of the rows carry a size: once, few, many, or a class if the clone is expanded.

clone_size,d_call,j_call,v_call,cdr3_nt,cdr3_aa
NA,TRBD1,TRBJ1-4,TRBV14,TGTGCCAGCAGCCCGGACAGGGGGTCTGATAATGAAAAACTGTTTTTT,CASSPDRGSDNEKLFF
NA,TRBD2,TRBJ2-5,TRBV29-1,TGCAGCGCTCTCCCTCTAGCGGCCCAAGAGACCCAGTACTTC,CSALPLAAQETQYF
NA,NA,TRBJ2-5,TRBV29-1,TGCAGCGTACCACAGGATATACAAGAGACCCAGTACTTC,CSVPQDIQETQYF
NA,NA,TRBJ1-5,TRBV2,TGTGCCAGCAGTGATATCCGGGAGGGCAATCAGCCCCAGCATTTT,CASSDIREGNQPQHF
NA,NA,TRBJ1-5,TRBV6-1,TGTGCCAGCAGTAGACATAGCAATCAGCCCCAGCATTTT,CASSRHSNQPQHF
once,NA,TRBJ2-7,TRBV14,TGTGCCAGCAGCCCACATACGAACTACGAGACCTACGAGCAGTACTTC,CASSPHTNYETYEQYF
NA,TRBD2,TRBJ2-2,TRBV29-1,TGCAGCGTTGAAGACCCAGCGGGAGAACCCGGGGAGCTGTTTTTT,CSVEDPAGEPGELFF
NA,NA,TRBJ2-5,TRBV7-2,TGTGCCAGCAGCTCCTTAGAGGGCTCCTTGGGAGGAGAGACCCAGTACTTC,CASSSLEGSLGGETQYF
NA,TRBD2,TRBJ2-3,TRBV7-3,TGTGCCAGCAGCGCGGGACTAGCGGGAGACTTAACGCAGTATTTT,CASSAGLAGDLTQYF
NA,TRBD1,TRBJ1-5,TRBV7-9,TGTGCCAGCAGCTTAGGGGACAGGGGCGGAAATCAGCCCCAGCATTTT,CASSLGDRGGNQPQHF
NA,TRBD1,TRBJ1-2,TRBV4-1,TGCGCCAGCAGCCAAAGTCCAGGGGGGTCCTATGGCTACACCTTC,CASSQSPGGSYGYTF
NA,TRBD1,TRBJ2-1,TRBV4-3,TGCGCCAGCAGCCACGAACTCAGGGGGCCCAGCAATGAGCAGTTCTTC,CASSHELRGPSNEQFF
NA,NA,TRBJ2-1,TRBV7-3,TGTGCCAGCAGCTTTACTTTGTACGATGAGCAGTTCTTC,CASSFTLYDEQFF
NA,NA,TRBJ2-5,TRBV28,TGTGCCAGCAGTTTAAGAGGGGTCGAGACCCAGTACTTC,CASSLRGVETQYF
many,TRBD2,TRBJ2-2,TRBV5-6,TGTGCCAGCAGCTTGCTTAGCGGGAGGGCCGACACCGGGGAGCTGTTTTTT,CASSLLSGRADTGELFF